These 5 T cell receptor beta chains were sequenced from one sample in a study of cytomegalovirus exposure and HLA in healthy donors. PCR used 60 Vbeta primers and 13 Jbeta primers. Assay used: immunoSEQ multiplex PCR; TCRdb lists only in-frame clones, some missing. The sample contains about 110,000 clones, around 85% of which appear only once. Sequenced input: PBMCs. These receptors originate from a man aged 30 to 39 in good health and CMV-seropositive.

This clone came up once. The rearrangement joins TRBV27 to TRBJ2-1; 8 bases are a match to TRBD2. The length of the CDR3 is 15 residues. Germline CDR1 and CDR2: MNHEY and SMNVEV (reference sequence). The V segment lost 3 bases and the J segment 9 bases; nucleotides outside the gene matches: 10. As DNA, the CDR3 is TGTGCCAGCAGTTTCTCGGGGACTAGAATCAGTGAGCAGTTCTTC. Amino acid sequence: CASSFSGTRISEQFF.

The J gene is TRBJ1-2, the V gene TRBV27; 7 positions match TRBD1. Germline V gene lookup returns CDR1 MNHEY and CDR2 SMNVEV (reference sequence). The J segment lost 7 bases and the V segment lost 3 bases, leaving 5 bases of the junction unmatched. The CDR3 is 13 amino acids. The CDR3 loop reads CASSFRQGAGYTF. Here the CDR3 DNA reads TGTGCCAGCAGTTTCAGACAGGGCGCTGGCTACACCTTC.

V usage is TRBV7-2 and J usage is TRBJ2-5, with D possibly matching TRBD2 (5 bases). The V end lost 2 bases, the J end lost 2 bases, and 12 bases lay between the germline ends. Per germline, CDR1 SGHTA and CDR2 FQGNSA. The CDR3 consists of 15 residues. CDR3 residues: CASSLTGSVQETQYF. The CDR3 DNA sequence: TGTGCCAGCAGCTTAACGGGGTCCGTACAAGAGACCCAGTACTTC.

The chain is built from TRBV7-6 and TRBJ2-5; a weak D match, TRBD2 (7 bases). Per the germline V gene, CDR1 is SGHVS and CDR2 is FNYEAQ. The CDR3 has 15 amino acids. V lost 1 base to trimming and J lost 5 bases, with 14 bases between them. This CDR3 reads CASSLGGGQTETQYF. For the CDR3, the DNA is TGTGCCAGCAGCTTAGGGGGGGGGCAAACGGAGACCCAGTACTTC.

DNA of the CDR3: TGTGCTAGTGGTTTGGGGATACCAGGGGTCGGTCCCCAGCATTTT. It encodes CASGLGIPGVGPQHF. The chain employs TRBV12-5 and TRBJ1-5, with D maybe TRBD1 (6 bases). Germline loops: CDR1 LGHNT, CDR2 FRNRAP. The germline V and J ends were trimmed by 1 base and 10 bases, with 17 bases remaining between them. The CDR3 runs to 15 residues.